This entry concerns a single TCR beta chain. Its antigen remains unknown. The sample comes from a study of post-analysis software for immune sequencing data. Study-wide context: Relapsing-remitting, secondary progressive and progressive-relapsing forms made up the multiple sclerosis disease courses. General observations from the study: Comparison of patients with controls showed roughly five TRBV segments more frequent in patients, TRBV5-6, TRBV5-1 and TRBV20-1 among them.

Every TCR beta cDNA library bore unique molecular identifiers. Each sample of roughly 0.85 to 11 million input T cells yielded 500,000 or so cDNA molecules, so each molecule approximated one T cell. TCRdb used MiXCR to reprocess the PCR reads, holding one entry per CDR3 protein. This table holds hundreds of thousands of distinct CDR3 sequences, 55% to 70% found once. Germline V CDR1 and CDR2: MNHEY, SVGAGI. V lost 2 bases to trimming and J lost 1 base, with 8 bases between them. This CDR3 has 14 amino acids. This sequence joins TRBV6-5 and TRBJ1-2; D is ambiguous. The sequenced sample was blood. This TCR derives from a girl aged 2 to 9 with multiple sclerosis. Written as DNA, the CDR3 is TGTGCCAGCAGTTACGACACCCTTAACTATGGCTACACCTTC. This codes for CASSYDTLNYGYTF.